This T cell receptor beta chain came from a study of radiotherapy plus CTLA-4 blockade in lung cancer. In the study overall: Among enrolled patients, under 20% responded and roughly 28% achieved disease control.

The CDR3 has 14 residues. The germline V gene encodes CDR1 SQVTM and CDR2 ANQGSEA. The germline V and J ends were trimmed by 3 bases and 7 bases, with 16 bases remaining between them. The table came from immunoSEQ multiplex PCR; TCRdb's copy has only in-frame clones and leaves some out. Of about 29,000 clones in the sample, 75% to 85% were seen once. As concerns this clone: The same CDR3 is also encoded by other DNA sequences in this sample.

The sequence derives from a human donor with non-small cell lung cancer that progressed on radiotherapy plus ipilimumab. This specimen was peripheral blood, taken from a patient treated with radiotherapy plus ipilimumab. This chain links TRBV29-1 with TRBJ2-1; tentatively, D is TRBD2 (6 bases). CDR3 in amino acids: CSVETRGSINEQFF. In DNA form, the CDR3 reads TGCAGCGTTGAGACTAGGGGATCAATAAATGAGCAGTTCTTC.